This T cell receptor beta chain was captured in a study of T-cell memory formation after mild COVID-19. Study-level results: Contracting clones from day 15 to 85 had balanced CD4/CD8; later expanders favoured CD4+. Some clones that responded were present in memory (sampled pre-infection), which suggests cross-reactive memory joined.

The CDR3 contains 14 residues. After removal of 0 bases from V and 4 bases from J, the junction contained 3 bases not matched to a gene. CDR1 SGHDT and CDR2 YYEEEE come from the germline V gene. The 5'RACE method, run with constant-segment primers, produced TCR alpha and TCR beta cDNA libraries (carrying sample barcodes and UMIs). TCRdb analysed the 5' RACE reads with MiXCR anew, one entry per CDR3 protein. The sample shows roughly 550,000 distinct CDR3 sequences, around 21% of them seen only once. Turning to this clonotype: The antigen remains undetermined.

Sequencing input: PBMCs or a T cell subset sorted from them (not recorded which). The chain employs TRBV5-6 and TRBJ1-2; 7 nucleotides align to TRBD1. The origin of this receptor is an adult woman who had mild COVID-19 (a few samples of this study predate the infection). Cell type and time point are not known. The CDR3 loop reads CASSLGNRGYGYTF. The CDR3 region has the DNA TGTGCCAGCAGCTTGGGTAACAGGGGCTATGGCTACACCTTC.